The sequence of this T cell receptor beta chain was determined in a study of regulatory T cells in long-lasting Graves disease. General study findings and limits: Patients with persistent Graves' had lower TCR diversity than newly diagnosed patients.

Stated time point: newly diagnosed GD, antithyroid drugs for less than 3 months. Extracted PBMC RNA gave rise to the TCR library. This clonotype came up many times. What it recognizes is unknown. Investigators prepared the TCR beta libraries by applying iRepertoire HTBI primers and Arm-PCR of CDR3 regions. Each CDR3 protein is one row after TCRdb ran MiXCR on the multiplex PCR reads. The data hold 350,000 to 400,000 distinct CDR3 sequences, with roughly a sixth observed a single time. CDR1 is SGHDT, CDR2 YYEEEE, per germline. The CDR3 has 14 residues. With V trimmed by 4 bases and J by 8 bases, 8 bases remained unmatched.

The receptor's source is a female donor with Graves disease. The material sequenced was peripheral blood mononuclear cells (PBMCs), taken at new diagnosis, from a patient treated with antithyroid drugs. The chain recombines TRBV5-6 with TRBJ1-2, with TRBD1 matching 10 bases. The CDR3 here is CASSPDRGKRGYTF. In nucleotides, the CDR3 is TGTGCCAGCAGCCCGGACAGGGGGAAAAGGGGCTACACCTTC. Looking up the rest from reference TRBV5-6 and TRBJ1-2 gives the full variable domain: DAGVTQSPTHLIKTRGQQVTLRCSPKSGHDTVSWYQQALGQGPQFIFQYYEEEERQRGNFPDRFSGHQFPNYSSELNVNALLLGDSALYLCASSPDRGKRGYTFGSGTRLTVV.